The next 5 T cell receptor beta chains were all read from a single sample in a study of breast tumors, draining lymph nodes, adjacent tissues. TCRdb independently ran MiXCR on the multiplex PCR reads; one entry per CDR3 protein. The sample yields tens of thousands of distinct CDR3 sequences, 23% seen once. The sample comprised breast tumor tissue. The receptors come from a female donor with breast cancer. Some clones in this sample may be carry-over from other donors' samples.

The sample holds many counts of this clonotype. The gene calls are TRBV20-1 and TRBJ2-5; 9 nucleotides align to TRBD2. Germline lookup yields CDR1 DFQATT and CDR2 SNEGSKA (reference sequence). This CDR3 is 14 amino acids long. V trimming: 6 bases; J trimming: 4 bases; junction bases outside the gene matches: 9. CDR3 residues: CSANNLGLAETQYF. The CDR3, as DNA: TGCAGTGCGAACAACCTGGGACTAGCAGAGACCCAGTACTTC.

The gene calls are TRBV6-2 or TRBV6-3 and TRBJ2-4; 9 bases map to TRBD1. CDR3 length: 14 amino acids. Germline V CDR1 and CDR2: MNHEY, SVGEGT. The V segment lost 7 bases and the J segment 3 bases; nucleotides outside the gene matches: 4. In DNA form, the CDR3 reads TGTGCCAGCAACCCGACAGGGGGCAAAAACATTCAGTACTTC. As protein: CASNPTGGKNIQYF.

This clonotype came up many times. The chain is built from TRBV15 and TRBJ2-3; the D is unclear. V was clipped by 4 bases and J by 2 bases, with 13 bases between them. Germline CDR1 and CDR2: LNHNV and YYDKDF (reference sequence). This CDR3 is built from 15 residues. The DNA of the CDR3 is TGTGCCACCAGCATCGGGCTGATCCCCACAGATACGCAGTATTTT. Translated: CATSIGLIPTDTQYF.

This clonotype was counted many times. The rearrangement uses TRBV2 and TRBJ2-5; a weak D match, TRBD1 (5 bases). V was cut by 0 bases and J by 5 bases, with 16 bases left in between. This CDR3 is 16 amino acids long. Looked up from germline, CDR1 is SNHLY and CDR2 is FYNNEI. Written as DNA, the CDR3 is TGTGCCAGCAGTGAAGCGTTCACAGGACGTTCGGAGACCCAGTACTTC. Protein: CASSEAFTGRSETQYF.

This clonotype was seen once. A clone one base away is much larger, so this may be a read error. J is TRBJ2-1 and V is TRBV24-1; TRBD2 matches at 9 bases. CDR1 and CDR2 from the germline V gene are KGHDR and SFDVKD. CDR3 length: 17 residues. The CDR3 spells CATSDPLERGDHNGQFF. CDR3 bases: TGTGCCACCAGTGACCCTCTGGAGCGGGGGGATCACAATGGGCAGTTCTTC.